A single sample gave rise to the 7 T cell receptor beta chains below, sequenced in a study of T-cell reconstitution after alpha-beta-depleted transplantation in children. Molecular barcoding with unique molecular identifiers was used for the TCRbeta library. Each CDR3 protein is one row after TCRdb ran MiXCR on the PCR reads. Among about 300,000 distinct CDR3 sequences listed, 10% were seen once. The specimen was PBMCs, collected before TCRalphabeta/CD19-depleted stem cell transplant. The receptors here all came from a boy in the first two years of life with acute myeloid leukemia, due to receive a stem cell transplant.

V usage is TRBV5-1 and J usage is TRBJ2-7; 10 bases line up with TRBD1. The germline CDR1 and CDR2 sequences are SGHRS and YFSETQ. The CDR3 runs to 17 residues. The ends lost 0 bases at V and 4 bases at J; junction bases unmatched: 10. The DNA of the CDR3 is TGCGCCAGCAGCTTGGCCATGGGGACAGGGGCTTGGTACGAGCAGTACTTC. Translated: CASSLAMGTGAWYEQYF.

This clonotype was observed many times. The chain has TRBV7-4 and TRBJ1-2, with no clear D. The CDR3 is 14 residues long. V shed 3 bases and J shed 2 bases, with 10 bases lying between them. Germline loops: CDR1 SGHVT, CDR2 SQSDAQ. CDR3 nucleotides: TGTGCCAGCAGCTTCAAGCAGCCGAACTATGGCTACACCTTC. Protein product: CASSFKQPNYGYTF.

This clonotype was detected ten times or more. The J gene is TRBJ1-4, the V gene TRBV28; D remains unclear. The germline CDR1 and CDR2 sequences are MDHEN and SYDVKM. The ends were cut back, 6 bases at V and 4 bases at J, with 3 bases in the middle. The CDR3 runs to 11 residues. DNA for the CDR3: TGTGCCAGCAGGCTTAATGAAAAACTGTTTTTT. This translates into CASRLNEKLFF. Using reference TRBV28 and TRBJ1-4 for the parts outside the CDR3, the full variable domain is DVKVTQSSRYLVKRTGEKVFLECVQDMDHENMFWYRQDPGLGLRLIYFSYDVKMKEKGDIPEGYSVSREKKERFSLILESASTNQTSMYLCASRLNEKLFFGSGTQLSVL.

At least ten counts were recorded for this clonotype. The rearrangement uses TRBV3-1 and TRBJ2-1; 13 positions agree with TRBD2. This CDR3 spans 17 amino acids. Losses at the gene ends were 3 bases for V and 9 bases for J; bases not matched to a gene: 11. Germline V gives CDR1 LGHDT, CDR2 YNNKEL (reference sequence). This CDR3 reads CASSQPGLAGFGGEQFF. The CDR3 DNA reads TGTGCCAGCAGCCAGCCGGGACTAGCGGGGTTTGGCGGTGAGCAGTTCTTC.

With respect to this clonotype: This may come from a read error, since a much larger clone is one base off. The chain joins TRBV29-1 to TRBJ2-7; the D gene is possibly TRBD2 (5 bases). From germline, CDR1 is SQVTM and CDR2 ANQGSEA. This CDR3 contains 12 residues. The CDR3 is CSVADSFYEQNF. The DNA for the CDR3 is TGCAGCGTTGCGGACTCATTCTACGAGCAGAACTTC.

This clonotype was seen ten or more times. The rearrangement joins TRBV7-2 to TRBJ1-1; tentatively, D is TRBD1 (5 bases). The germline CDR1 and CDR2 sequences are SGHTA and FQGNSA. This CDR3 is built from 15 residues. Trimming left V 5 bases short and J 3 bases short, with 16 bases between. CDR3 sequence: CASSTRWGVDTEAFF. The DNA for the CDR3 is TGTGCCAGCAGCACTAGGTGGGGGGTAGACACTGAAGCTTTCTTT. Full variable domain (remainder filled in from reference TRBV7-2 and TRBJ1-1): GAGVSQSPSNKVTEKGKDVELRCDPISGHTALYWYRQSLGQGLEFLIYFQGNSAPDKSGLPSDRFSAERTGGSVSTLTIQRTQQEDSAVYLCASSTRWGVDTEAFFGQGTRLTVV.

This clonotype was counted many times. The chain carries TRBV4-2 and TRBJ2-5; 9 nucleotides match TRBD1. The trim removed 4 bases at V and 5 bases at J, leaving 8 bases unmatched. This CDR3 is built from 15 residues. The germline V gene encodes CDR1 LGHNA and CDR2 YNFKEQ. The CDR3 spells CASSPPGQGRETQYF. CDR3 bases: TGTGCCAGCAGCCCCCCGGGACAGGGTAGGGAGACCCAGTACTTC.